This T cell receptor (beta chain) emerged from a study of blood T cell repertoires in COVID-19. Overall study context: COVID-19 samples, acute and convalescent, were from the United States, Italy and Spain.

Authors' data handling: Reference gene primers were amplified, and this amplification served to estimate nucleated cell counts. Sequenced by immunoSEQ multiplex PCR; TCRdb stores in-frame clones only, minus some. From that table come the V and J calls and clone size; the DNA was used to work out D and trimming. The table shows around 320,000 clones, with approximately 91% occurring only once. Looked up from germline, CDR1 is MDHEN and CDR2 is SYDVKM. This CDR3 comprises 14 residues. V was pared by 7 bases and J by 5 bases, with 18 bases between. This clone was observed a single time. The study drew participants aged roughly 18 to 89 years from roughly 25 US areas. A COVID-19 case had been met by exposed participants during the 2 weeks before study entry.

This clonotype was obtained from a woman aged 30 to 39 who had been exposed to COVID-19. Input material: PBMCs or T cells enriched from blood (not recorded which). The rearrangement links TRBV28 to TRBJ2-7; no firm D call. The CDR3 DNA follows: TGTGCCAGCACCCCTAGTAGTCGCTGGGACGAGCAGTACTTC. Its protein product is CASTPSSRWDEQYF.